This TCR beta chain was retrieved from a study of cytomegalovirus exposure and HLA in healthy donors. Regarding the study as a whole: Reportedly, diagnosis of cytomegalovirus status by the classifier showed high specificity and sensitivity.

Concerning this clone: Its antigen remains unknown.

The CDR3 contains 20 residues. The V gene end was trimmed by 7 bases and the J gene end by 10 bases; junction bases not matched to a gene: 24. Germline V CDR1 and CDR2: LNHDA, SQIVND (reference sequence). The PCR made use of 60 Vbeta and 13 Jbeta primers. Here immunoSEQ multiplex PCR was the method, and the copy in TCRdb shows in-frame clones only, minus some. There are about 120,000 clones in the sample; about 59% occur only once, and roughly 9.7% lies in the top ten. This sequence joins TRBV19 and TRBJ2-2, with 13 bases matching TRBD2. The source is a woman aged 40-49 years in good health and CMV-seropositive. Sequencing was done on a sample of PBMCs. The CDR3 sequence is CASTQPPGLAGDLSLEELFF. CDR3 in DNA: TGTGCCAGTACCCAGCCCCCAGGACTAGCGGGAGACCTTAGTCTCGAGGAGCTGTTTTTT.